These 18 T cell receptor beta chains originate from one sample sequenced in a study of blood T cell repertoires in COVID-19. Sequencing was performed with immunoSEQ multiplex PCR; in TCRdb, only in-frame clones are kept and a portion is missing. The data hold some 130,000 clones, with roughly two thirds observed a single time. The source material was peripheral blood. Receptor source: a woman aged 70-85 years with acute or convalescent COVID-19.

V gene TRBV10-3 combines with J gene TRBJ2-1; D remains ambiguous. This CDR3 is built from 19 residues. CDR1 and CDR2 from the germline V gene are ENHRY and SYGVKD. Trimming removed 3 bases from V and 0 bases from J, with 21 bases in between. The CDR3 region is CAISEKIGTTSSSYNEQFF. The CDR3 bases are TGTGCCATCAGTGAAAAAATAGGCACTACCTCAAGCTCCTACAATGAGCAGTTCTTC.

The CDR3 loop reads CASSPPLRTSTDTQYF. In DNA, the CDR3 is TGTGCCAGCTCACCACCATTGCGGACTAGCACAGATACGCAGTATTTT. The V call is TRBV18, the J call TRBJ2-3; D may be TRBD2 (5 bases). The CDR3 is 16 amino acids. The V end lost 0 bases, the J end lost 0 bases, and 10 bases lay between the germline ends. The germline V gene has CDR1 KGHSH and CDR2 LQKENI.

This chain uses TRBV9 with TRBJ1-1, with D uncertain. CDR1 and CDR2 from the germline V gene are SGDLS and YYNGEE. This CDR3 region has 15 residues. V was clipped by 0 bases and J by 0 bases, with 9 bases between them. CDR3 bases: TGTGCCAGCAGCGTAGCTTCAGTGATGAACACTGAAGCTTTCTTT. Its translation is CASSVASVMNTEAFF.

This chain connects TRBV5-1 to TRBJ1-1; 11 bases fit TRBD1. This CDR3 is 16 amino acids long. Germline V gene data show CDR1 as SGHRS and CDR2 as YFSETQ. J lost 4 bases, V lost 4 bases, and 9 bases had no gene match. In DNA, the CDR3 is TGCGCCAGCAGCGCGACACCCGGACAGGGGGCCACTGAAGCTTTCTTT. This codes for CASSATPGQGATEAFF.

This clone showed up just a few times. The J gene is TRBJ2-7, the V gene TRBV19; 8 bases align to TRBD1. Per the germline V gene, CDR1 is LNHDA and CDR2 is SQIVND (reference sequence). The trim removed 6 bases at V and 0 bases at J, leaving 4 bases unmatched. The CDR3 totals 14 residues. CDR3 protein: CASSGTGPSYEQYF. The CDR3 DNA follows: TGTGCCAGTAGCGGGACAGGACCCTCCTACGAGCAGTACTTC.

The V and J genes are TRBV4-3 and TRBJ1-6; no clear D gene. The V gene lost 1 base and the J gene lost 11 bases, with 12 bases spanning the gap. This CDR3 contains 14 residues. Germline V gives CDR1 LGHNA, CDR2 YSLEER. Written as DNA, the CDR3 is TGCGCCAGCAGCCAAGTCAGGATAAGGACACCCCTCCACTTT. This codes for CASSQVRIRTPLHF.

The chain couples TRBV19 to TRBJ1-2; no definite D call. Per the germline V gene, CDR1 is LNHDA and CDR2 is SQIVND (reference sequence). V was pared by 0 bases and J by 4 bases, with 12 bases between. There are 15 residues in the CDR3. The CDR3 coding sequence is TGTGCCAGTAGTATAGAGCCTAGTACCCTCTATGGCTACACCTTC. It specifies CASSIEPSTLYGYTF.

This chain connects TRBV5-1 to TRBJ1-2, with a weak D call TRBD1 (5 bases). Per the germline V gene, CDR1 is SGHRS and CDR2 is YFSETQ. The CDR3 is made up of 13 amino acids. Trimming cost V 0 bases and J 5 bases, with 8 bases left between them. In DNA, the CDR3 is TGCGCCAGCAGCTTGGATCGGGGGTATGGCTACACCTTC. Its protein is CASSLDRGYGYTF.

The rearrangement links TRBV6-6 to TRBJ2-1; TRBD1 is a possible D gene (5 bases). The CDR3 contains 14 residues. V lost 5 bases and J 3 bases, leaving 11 bases between the germline ends. Germline CDR1 and CDR2: MNHNY and SVGAGI (reference sequence). The chain's CDR3 is CASSKTRDYNEQFF. The CDR3, as DNA: TGTGCCAGCAGTAAGACCAGGGACTACAATGAGCAGTTCTTC.

This chain connects TRBV6-5 to TRBJ2-4; D may be TRBD2 (7 bases). Germline loops: CDR1 MNHEY, CDR2 SVGAGI. Trimming cost V 0 bases and J 7 bases, with 10 bases left between them. The CDR3 spans 14 residues. The CDR3 region is CASSYSRGHNIQYF. The CDR3 DNA reads as TGTGCCAGCAGTTACTCGCGGGGGCATAACATTCAGTACTTC.

This chain uses TRBV19 with TRBJ1-6, with 9 bases lining up with TRBD1. J lost 7 bases, V lost 7 bases, and 8 bases had no gene match. Germline assignment: CDR1 LNHDA and CDR2 SQIVND (reference sequence). The CDR3 totals 15 residues. The CDR3 reads CASKKDRGENSPLHF. The CDR3 DNA sequence: TGTGCCAGTAAAAAGGACAGGGGAGAAAATTCACCCCTCCACTTT.

This clone was counted only a few times. The genes are TRBV7-2 and TRBJ2-2, with D unclear. This CDR3 has 13 amino acids. Looked up from germline, CDR1 is SGHTA and CDR2 is FQGNSA. Trimming cost V 2 bases and J 3 bases, with 4 bases left between them. The CDR3 region is CASSLSYTGELFF. The CDR3 coding sequence is TGTGCCAGCAGCTTATCCTACACCGGGGAGCTGTTTTTT. Looking up the rest from reference TRBV7-2 and TRBJ2-2 gives the full variable domain: GAGVSQSPSNKVTEKGKDVELRCDPISGHTALYWYRQSLGQGLEFLIYFQGNSAPDKSGLPSDRFSAERTGGSVSTLTIQRTQQEDSAVYLCASSLSYTGELFFGEGSRLTVL.

The chain is built from TRBV6-5 and TRBJ2-5, with a tentative D call TRBD2 (5 bases). CDR1 is MNHEY and CDR2 is SVGAGI in the germline V gene. This CDR3 region has 14 residues. V was clipped by 0 bases and J by 1 base, with 6 bases between them. The CDR3 nucleotides read TGTGCCAGCAGTTACTCAACTAGCCAAGAGACCCAGTACTTC. Protein product: CASSYSTSQETQYF.

J is TRBJ1-5 and V is TRBV12-3 or TRBV12-4, with unresolved D. The CDR3 loop spans 13 amino acids. V lost 8 bases to trimming and J lost 5 bases, with 13 bases between them. CDR3 nucleotide sequence: TGTGCCAGCGCTTTTAACACCGATCAGCCCCAGCATTTT. Translating gives CASAFNTDQPQHF.

This clone was recorded once. The V call is TRBV2, the J call TRBJ2-5, with 10 bases fitting TRBD2. Germline values: CDR1 SNHLY, CDR2 FYNNEI. CDR3 length equals 17 residues. The trim removed 7 bases at V and 4 bases at J, leaving 15 bases unmatched. CDR3 amino acids: CASKLVGGGLALETQYF. DNA for the CDR3: TGTGCCAGCAAACTCGTTGGTGGGGGACTAGCGTTAGAGACCCAGTACTTC.

The chain combines TRBV5-8 with TRBJ2-1; 13 bases map to TRBD2. Germline V gene data show CDR1 as SGHTS and CDR2 as YDEGEE. The CDR3 is 18 amino acids. V gave up 0 bases and J gave up 7 bases; unmatched junction bases: 10. The CDR3 loop reads CASSLALLAGGSWNEQFF. DNA of the CDR3: TGTGCCAGCAGCTTGGCGCTACTAGCGGGAGGGTCTTGGAATGAGCAGTTCTTC.

This sequence joins TRBV28 and TRBJ1-5; TRBD1 matches at 8 bases. The germline V gene encodes CDR1 MDHEN and CDR2 SYDVKM. The CDR3 is 12 residues long. After removal of 8 bases from V and 5 bases from J, the junction contained 2 bases not matched to a gene. CDR3 protein: CASGQGHQPQHF. As DNA, the CDR3 is TGTGCCAGCGGACAGGGACATCAGCCCCAGCATTTT.

A single count supports this clone. The chain uses TRBV4-2 and TRBJ2-1; 16 positions match TRBD2. CDR3 length: 15 amino acids. V lost 0 bases, J lost 15 bases, and 5 bases stayed unmatched. Germline V gives CDR1 LGHNA, CDR2 YNFKEQ. CDR3 bases: TGTGCCAGCAGCCAAGAAGGGACTAGCGGGAGGGCCGCGTTCTTC. This sequence encodes CASSQEGTSGRAAFF.